Shown below are 11 T cell receptor beta chains from a single sample sequenced in a study of cytomegalovirus exposure and HLA in healthy donors. PCR involved 60 Vbeta and 13 Jbeta primers. Sequencing was performed with immunoSEQ multiplex PCR; in TCRdb, only in-frame clones are kept and a portion is missing. The profile shows some 170,000 clones, approximately 78% of them singletons. The sample comprised PBMCs. The receptors stem from a young woman in good health and CMV-seropositive.

This clone came up a few times. V usage is TRBV7-9 and J usage is TRBJ1-1; tentatively, D is TRBD1 (6 bases). The CDR3 runs to 16 residues. V was clipped by 5 bases and J by 3 bases, with 19 bases between them. Germline V gene data show CDR1 as SEHNR and CDR2 as FQNEAQ (reference sequence). The CDR3: CASSRGRRGRDTEAFF. CDR3 nucleotide sequence: TGTGCCAGCAGCCGGGGGAGGCGGGGGCGCGACACTGAAGCTTTCTTT.

The DNA for the CDR3 is TGTGCCAGCAGCCCTCGGACAGGGTTGTACCAAGAGACCCAGTACTTC. This translates into CASSPRTGLYQETQYF. The chain is built from TRBV5-4 and TRBJ2-5, with TRBD1 matching over 8 bases. Germline V CDR1 and CDR2: SGHNT, YYREEE (reference sequence). CDR3 length: 16 residues. V lost 4 bases, J lost 0 bases, and 8 bases stayed unmatched.

This chain connects TRBV27 to TRBJ1-5; D is perhaps TRBD1 (5 bases). There are 13 residues in the CDR3. Germline CDR1 is MNHEY and CDR2 is SMNVEV (reference sequence). Trimming cost V 9 bases and J 0 bases, with 9 bases left between them. CDR3 in DNA: TGTGCCAGTGGGGCAGATAGCAATCAGCCCCAGCATTTT. This codes for CASGADSNQPQHF.

The chain joins TRBV7-8 to TRBJ2-7; D may be TRBD2 (5 bases). The CDR3 has 13 residues. Germline V CDR1 and CDR2: SGHVS, FQNEAQ. Here the CDR3 DNA reads TGTTCTAGCAGGTTAAAGCAGGCCTACGAGCAGTACTTC. Translated: CSSRLKQAYEQYF.

The chain combines TRBV6-5 with TRBJ2-7, with 7 bases aligning to TRBD1. CDR1 is MNHEY and CDR2 is SVGAGI in the germline V gene. V trimming: 0 bases; J trimming: 4 bases; junction bases outside the gene matches: 6. The CDR3 has 15 amino acids. CDR3 sequence reads: CASSYSTGPDYEQYF. The CDR3 nucleotides are TGTGCCAGCAGTTACTCGACAGGGCCCGATTACGAGCAGTACTTC.

The rearrangement links TRBV13 to TRBJ2-7, with D perhaps TRBD1 (5 bases). This CDR3 is 14 amino acids long. CDR1 and CDR2 from the germline V gene are PRHDT and FYEKMQ (reference sequence). Trimming removed 0 bases from V and 4 bases from J, with 10 bases in between. For the CDR3, the DNA is TGTGCCAGCAGCTTAGGGCAGGGTAGATACGAGCAGTACTTC. This translates into CASSLGQGRYEQYF.

This chain connects TRBV5-1 to TRBJ2-1; 10 bases agree with TRBD1. CDR3 size: 15 residues. Germline CDR1 SGHRS, CDR2 YFSETQ. Losses at the gene ends were 4 bases for V and 4 bases for J; bases not matched to a gene: 5. CDR3 loop: CASSVGDRGYNEQFF. The CDR3, as DNA: TGCGCCAGCAGCGTTGGGGACAGGGGATACAATGAGCAGTTCTTC.

The CDR3 loop is CASSVNSGNTEAFF. The CDR3 bases are TGTGCCAGCAGCGTAAATTCAGGGAACACTGAAGCTTTCTTT. The genes are TRBV9 and TRBJ1-1; D gene uncertain. The CDR3 extends over 14 amino acids. Germline assignment: CDR1 SGDLS and CDR2 YYNGEE. Trimming shortened V by 1 base and J by 1 base, and 8 bases separated the two germline ends.

The rearrangement uses TRBV7-9 and TRBJ1-1; D perhaps matches TRBD1 (5 bases). Trimming removed 4 bases at V and 4 bases at J, with 16 bases between. The CDR3 is made up of 15 amino acids. Germline CDR1 reads SEHNR; CDR2 reads FQNEAQ (reference sequence). The DNA of the CDR3 is TGTGCCAGCAGCTCCGCTCCAGGGTGGAGCACTGAAGCTTTCTTT. Translated, it gives CASSSAPGWSTEAFF. The variable domain in full, completed from reference TRBV7-9 and TRBJ1-1, reads DTGVSQNPRHKITKRGQNVTFRCDPISEHNRLYWYRQTLGQGPEFLTYFQNEAQLEKSRLLSDRFSAERPKGSFSTLEIQRTEQGDSAMYLCASSSAPGWSTEAFFGQGTRLTVV.

The V and J genes are TRBV9 and TRBJ2-3; 8 positions agree with TRBD2. With 3 bases clipped from V and 6 bases from J, the junction kept 3 bases outside the gene matches. The length of the CDR3 is 13 residues. Looked up from germline, CDR1 is SGDLS and CDR2 is YYNGEE. The CDR3 spells CASSEQRGDTQYF. The CDR3 region has the DNA TGTGCCAGCAGCGAACAGCGGGGGGATACGCAGTATTTT.

This clone appeared a few times. The chain employs TRBV5-1 and TRBJ2-3, with D possibly matching TRBD2 (5 bases). This CDR3 is built from 15 residues. In germline, CDR1 is SGHRS, CDR2 YFSETQ. The V end lost 0 bases, the J end lost 1 base, and 9 bases lay between the germline ends. The CDR3 DNA reads as TGCGCCAGCAGCTTGGCCCTAGCCGGCACAGATACGCAGTATTTT. Residues: CASSLALAGTDTQYF.